The present entry profiles one T cell receptor (beta chain) with its context. What antigen it recognizes has not been identified. No base quality information exists; no much larger clone differs at one position. Whole blood was collected in K2EDTA tubes by collaborating institutions according to the institutions' own protocols. For TCRbeta analysis, collaborators shipped samples in one of three forms: frozen whole blood, isolated PBMCs, or DNA extracted from either of those sample types. The sample belongs to a study of blood T cell repertoires in COVID-19 (dated by TCRdb to 2018 to 2020). In terms of the full investigation: Collaborator samples came from the United States, Italy and Spain and covered acute and convalescent phases of COVID-19. The prospective study material was composed of cDNA or gDNA derived from T cells, B-cell-depleted T cells, or PBMCs. Deeply sampled blood TCRbeta repertoires from subjects exposed to, actively infected with, or recovered from COVID-19 were included in the dataset. The samples were drawn from two sources: the first 160 participants of the ongoing ImmuneRACE study, and 1,200 or so subjects contributed by 6 global collaborators. HLA class I and class II types, where available, came from metadata supplied by the sample provider rather than from assay-based typing. The repertoires were released in a freely available public database intended as a resource for research on the immune response to SARS-CoV-2. A de-identified subject ID, COVID-19 status, age in years and sex were almost always included in the sample metadata.

Broader findings and caveats from the paper: How much clinical and demographic metadata was included differed by source and by participant, and the metadata was provided uncurated.

Ends trimmed: V by 2 bases, J by 4 bases; bases unmatched to a gene: 2. From the cysteine up to the phenylalanine, the CDR3 has a length of 15 residues. The DNA shown is the 45-base CDR3, in frame from base 1. Taken from the germline V gene, the CDR1 and CDR2 loops are SGDLS and YYNGEE. TCRbeta CDR3 regions were amplified from genomic DNA using the immunoSEQ Assay, a bias-controlled multiplex PCR. Under the source paper's analysis protocol: The number of nucleated cells in each sample was estimated from the amplification of reference gene primers within the assay. Sequence reads were collapsed and filtered to measure the absolute abundance of every unique TCRbeta CDR3 rearrangement. Productive Simpson clonality was computed per sample as the square root of Simpson's diversity index over productive rearrangements. Entries here come from immuneACCESS through TCRdb and include only in-frame sequences with V and J called. Some clones fail to appear in such tables; in the studies checked, an unresolved V gene covers under half of the shortfall, and the cause of the remainder is unknown. V and J calls and clone size are given by that table; D and trimming were obtained from the DNA. This sample is represented by 65,000 to 90,000 clones; 70% to 90% of them were singletons. The biggest ten clones account for roughly 20% of the sample.

The V gene is TRBV9 and the J gene is TRBJ1-4; TRBD1 aligns with 10 central bases. This clonotype was obtained from a woman of 80 years or more in a cohort sampled during active or convalescent COVID-19. What was sequenced was peripheral blood. In nucleotides, the sequence is TGTGCCAGCAGCGTCCGGGACAGGGGTAATGAAAAACTGTTTTTT. The translation is CASSVRDRGNEKLFF. With the rest looked up from the reference TRBV9 and TRBJ1-4 genes rather than sequenced, the full variable domain is DSGVTQTPKHLITATGQRVTLRCSPRSGDLSVYWYQQSLDQGLQFLIQYYNGEERAKGNILERFSAQQFPDLHSELNLSSLELGDSALYFCASSVRDRGNEKLFFGSGTQLSVL.